This passage covers 25 T cell receptor beta chains from one sample sequenced in a study of blood T cell repertoires in COVID-19. Repertoires were generated with immunoSEQ multiplex PCR, while TCRdb's copy carries only in-frame clones and drops some. The sample has around 300,000 clones, more than 75% seen once; the top ten hold 1%. Sequenced sample: peripheral blood. These receptors all come from a man aged 45-65 years with active or convalescent COVID-19.

The chain is built from TRBV28 and TRBJ1-1; TRBD1 aligns across 11 bases. This CDR3 comprises 15 residues. CDR1 is MDHEN and CDR2 is SYDVKM in the germline V gene. V gave up 4 bases and J gave up 4 bases; unmatched junction bases: 5. CDR3 region: CASSSPGQGGTEAFF. For the CDR3, the DNA is TGTGCCAGCAGTTCACCGGGACAGGGGGGCACTGAAGCTTTCTTT. The full variable domain, in which reference TRBV28 and TRBJ1-1 provide the parts outside the CDR3, is DVKVTQSSRYLVKRTGEKVFLECVQDMDHENMFWYRQDPGLGLRLIYFSYDVKMKEKGDIPEGYSVSREKKERFSLILESASTNQTSMYLCASSSPGQGGTEAFFGQGTRLTVV.

The chain has TRBV5-1 and TRBJ2-7, with a weak D call TRBD1 (6 bases). V was trimmed by 4 bases and J by 0 bases, leaving 11 bases between them. The germline V gene has CDR1 SGHRS and CDR2 YFSETQ. This CDR3 has 14 residues. The CDR3 sequence: CASSNTGNSYEQYF. CDR3 sequence (DNA): TGCGCCAGCAGCAACACAGGGAACTCCTACGAGCAGTACTTC. Looking up the rest from reference TRBV5-1 and TRBJ2-7 gives the full variable domain: KAGVTQTPRYLIKTRGQQVTLSCSPISGHRSVSWYQQTPGQGLQFLFEYFSETQRNKGNFPGRFSGRQFSNSRSEMNVSTLELGDSALYLCASSNTGNSYEQYFGPGTRLTVT.

This clone was seen once. The chain is built from TRBV7-2 and TRBJ2-1; 8 nucleotides agree with TRBD1. Germline V gives CDR1 SGHTA, CDR2 FQGNSA. The V segment lost 0 bases and the J segment 8 bases; nucleotides outside the gene matches: 6. The CDR3 has 15 residues. CDR3 DNA: TGTGCCAGCAGCTTAGCGTCGTCAGGGGGCTATGAGCAGTTCTTC. This translates into CASSLASSGGYEQFF.

The J gene is TRBJ2-4, the V gene TRBV4-3, with 7 bases matching TRBD1. Losses at the gene ends were 1 base for V and 9 bases for J; bases not matched to a gene: 12. CDR3 length: 16 amino acids. CDR1 is LGHNA and CDR2 is YSLEER in the germline V gene. CDR3 in amino acids: CASSQVGVRGSSIQYF. The CDR3 coding sequence is TGCGCCAGCAGCCAAGTTGGCGTCAGGGGGTCTAGCATTCAGTACTTC.

There are a few counts of this clone. This sequence joins TRBV2 and TRBJ1-6; possible D gene TRBD1, 6 bases. V was trimmed by 7 bases and J by 1 base, leaving 8 bases between them. Looked up from germline, CDR1 is SNHLY and CDR2 is FYNNEI. The CDR3 consists of 14 residues. The CDR3 DNA reads as TGTGCCAGCAAGGACAGATCCTATAATTCACCCCTCCACTTT. It codes for CASKDRSYNSPLHF.

CDR3 amino acids: CASSQQESGYTF. The CDR3, as DNA: TGTGCCAGCAGCCAGCAGGAATCTGGCTACACCTTC. This sequence joins TRBV7-2 and TRBJ1-2; D gene unclear. Germline V CDR1 and CDR2: SGHTA, FQGNSA. Trimming took off 5 bases at V and 7 bases at J, with 11 bases between the two ends. This CDR3 is 12 amino acids long.

The chain employs TRBV19 and TRBJ1-6; 7 positions agree with TRBD1. The V gene end was trimmed by 8 bases and the J gene end by 1 base; junction bases not matched to a gene: 2. CDR3 length equals 14 residues. Per the germline V gene, CDR1 is LNHDA and CDR2 is SQIVND (reference sequence). CDR3 DNA: TGTGCCAGTTGGGACAGTTCCTATAATTCACCCCTCCACTTT. It encodes CASWDSSYNSPLHF.

The rearrangement joins TRBV9 to TRBJ2-6; a possible D gene is TRBD1 (5 bases). Trimming left V 0 bases short and J 4 bases short, with 8 bases between. CDR3 length equals 15 residues. Germline loops: CDR1 SGDLS, CDR2 YYNGEE. The CDR3 here is CASSVGGAGANVLTF. The CDR3 nucleotides read TGTGCCAGCAGCGTAGGTGGGGCCGGGGCCAACGTCCTGACTTTC.

The gene calls are TRBV9 and TRBJ1-5; D is undetermined. Germline CDR1 SGDLS, CDR2 YYNGEE. With 4 bases removed from V and 5 bases from J, the gap between germline ends came to 13 bases. The CDR3 length is 14 residues. The CDR3 coding sequence is TGTGCCAGCAGCCTCTATGGTGGTTATCAGCCCCAGCATTTT. Its translation is CASSLYGGYQPQHF.

The CDR3 here is CAIRQSSGNTIYF. CDR3 DNA: TGTGCCATCAGACAGAGCTCTGGAAACACCATATATTTT. The chain couples TRBV10-3 to TRBJ1-3; D gene uncertain. There are 13 residues in the CDR3. The V end was cut by 6 bases, the J end by 0 bases, with 6 bases between. CDR1 is ENHRY and CDR2 is SYGVKD in the germline V gene.

CDR3 amino acids: CASSVGRGEKLFF. CDR3 DNA: TGTGCCAGCAGCGTAGGGAGGGGTGAAAAACTGTTTTTT. The chain employs TRBV9 and TRBJ1-4, with D tentatively TRBD1 (5 bases). The germline V and J ends were trimmed by 0 bases and 7 bases, with 7 bases remaining between them. CDR3 size: 13 residues. The germline gives CDR1 SGDLS, CDR2 YYNGEE.

The genes are TRBV7-9 and TRBJ2-7, with 7 positions matching TRBD1. This CDR3 comprises 15 residues. J gave up 4 bases and V 1 base, and 7 bases lay outside the gene matches. CDR1 and CDR2 (germline): SEHNR, FQNEAQ (reference sequence). CDR3: CASSLVGDRRYEQYF. The CDR3 nucleotides read TGTGCCAGCAGCTTAGTAGGGGACAGACGGTACGAGCAGTACTTC.

This clone was picked up a small number of times. DNA for the CDR3: TGTGCCTCTCAACCGGGGTCCTATAATTCACCCCTCCACTTT. Its protein product is CASQPGSYNSPLHF. The chain combines TRBV30 with TRBJ1-6; D is unresolved. Looked up from germline, CDR1 is GTSNPN and CDR2 is SVGIG (reference sequence). The CDR3 totals 14 residues. V lost 7 bases and J 1 base, leaving 11 bases between the germline ends.

The J gene is TRBJ1-1, the V gene TRBV5-1; no reliable D call. The CDR3 runs to 15 residues. Germline V gene lookup returns CDR1 SGHRS and CDR2 YFSETQ. V gave up 6 bases and J gave up 0 bases, with 15 bases separating them. Here the CDR3 DNA reads TGCGCCAGCAAAGCCCCGGGAGACATGAACACTGAAGCTTTCTTT. This gives the protein CASKAPGDMNTEAFF. Variable domain in full (rest from reference TRBV5-1 and TRBJ1-1): KAGVTQTPRYLIKTRGQQVTLSCSPISGHRSVSWYQQTPGQGLQFLFEYFSETQRNKGNFPGRFSGRQFSNSRSEMNVSTLELGDSALYLCASKAPGDMNTEAFFGQGTRLTVV.

V is TRBV5-4 and J is TRBJ2-5; possible D gene TRBD2, 6 bases. Germline V gene lookup returns CDR1 SGHNT and CDR2 YYREEE (reference sequence). V shed 6 bases and J shed 3 bases, with 15 bases lying between them. The CDR3 loop spans 14 amino acids. CDR3 nucleotides: TGTGCCAGCAAACCGGGACTTCGAGAAGAGACCCAGTACTTC. Translated: CASKPGLREETQYF.

DNA for the CDR3: TGTGCCAGCAGTGAAGGACTAGCGGGAACCACCGGGGAGCTGTTTTTT. This sequence encodes CASSEGLAGTTGELFF. This chain uses TRBV6-1 with TRBJ2-2; TRBD2 matches 11 bases. The CDR3 length is 16 residues. Germline V CDR1 and CDR2: MNHNS, SASEGT. The trim removed 1 base at V and 4 bases at J, leaving 2 bases unmatched.

The gene calls are TRBV7-8 and TRBJ1-1; 8 nucleotides agree with TRBD1. From germline, CDR1 is SGHVS and CDR2 FQNEAQ. The CDR3 sequence is 13 residues long. With V trimmed by 7 bases and J by 6 bases, 7 bases remained unmatched. The CDR3 reads CASTRQGWSEAFF. CDR3 DNA sequence: TGTGCCAGCACCAGACAGGGGTGGTCTGAAGCTTTCTTT.

This clone was observed a single time. The chain carries TRBV10-3 and TRBJ2-2; 8 bases match TRBD1. This CDR3 has 16 amino acids. The junction had 11 bases not matched to a gene; V was cut back by 10 bases and J by 1 base. From germline, CDR1 is ENHRY and CDR2 SYGVKD. CDR3 nucleotide sequence: TGTGCCACCCAAGGCAGGGGGCCGGGGAACACCGGGGAGCTGTTTTTT. As protein: CATQGRGPGNTGELFF.

V gene TRBV5-1 combines with J gene TRBJ2-2; the match to TRBD1 covers 8 bases. The CDR3 length is 18 residues. The germline gives CDR1 SGHRS, CDR2 YFSETQ. Unmatched junction bases numbered 14, after V lost 4 bases and J lost 3 bases. This CDR3 is CASSPTKSDRGYTGELFF. The CDR3 nucleotides read TGCGCCAGCAGCCCTACTAAGTCAGACAGGGGTTACACCGGGGAGCTGTTTTTT.

The chain links TRBV9 to TRBJ1-4; 9 nucleotides match TRBD1. There are 15 residues in the CDR3. The J segment lost 5 bases and the V segment lost 4 bases, leaving 6 bases of the junction unmatched. Germline V CDR1 and CDR2: SGDLS, YYNGEE. The CDR3 nucleotides read TGTGCCAGCAGCCCCCGGACAGGGGTAAATGAAAAACTGTTTTTT. It specifies CASSPRTGVNEKLFF.

The V gene is TRBV4-2, the J gene TRBJ2-7, with TRBD2 matching 8 bases. The V and J ends lost 1 base and 0 bases, in that order; junction bases with no gene match: 2. Germline V CDR1 and CDR2: LGHNA, YNFKEQ. CDR3 length: 15 amino acids. This CDR3 reads CASSQAGTSSYEQYF. The CDR3 bases are TGTGCCAGCAGCCAAGCCGGGACTAGCTCCTACGAGCAGTACTTC.

The gene calls are TRBV27 and TRBJ1-5; TRBD1 is a possible D gene (5 bases). Germline V gene data show CDR1 as MNHEY and CDR2 as SMNVEV (reference sequence). There are 12 residues in the CDR3. V dropped 8 bases and J dropped 6 bases, with 11 bases sitting between them. CDR3 sequence (DNA): TGTGCCAGCTGGGGGGTCGGTCAGCCCCAGCATTTT. This encodes CASWGVGQPQHF.

The genes are TRBV3-1 (or the pseudogene TRBV3-2) and TRBJ2-7, with TRBD1 as a possible D gene (6 bases). From germline, CDR1 is LGHDT and CDR2 YNNKEL (reference sequence). Between the trimmed V and J ends, which lost 1 base and 1 base, there was a span of 14 bases. CDR3 size: 16 residues. CDR3 nucleotide sequence: TGTGCCAGCAGCCAAGGTGCGTCAGGGGTTTCCTACGAGCAGTACTTC. It translates to CASSQGASGVSYEQYF.

The chain has TRBV14 and TRBJ1-1; no clear D. CDR1 and CDR2 from the germline V gene are SGHDN and FVKESK. This CDR3 has 19 amino acids. Trimming took off 0 bases at V and 1 base at J, with 21 bases between the two ends. The CDR3 sequence: CASSQDTEGWVGSNTEAFF. CDR3 nucleotides: TGTGCCAGCAGCCAAGATACGGAGGGATGGGTTGGTTCGAACACTGAAGCTTTCTTT. The entire variable domain, with the rest obtained from reference TRBV14 and TRBJ1-1, is as follows: EAGVTQFPSHSVIEKGQTVTLRCDPISGHDNLYWYRRVMGKEIKFLLHFVKESKQDESGMPNNRFLAERTGGTYSTLKVQPAELEDSGVYFCASSQDTEGWVGSNTEAFFGQGTRLTVV.

The rearrangement uses TRBV18 and TRBJ1-2, with 8 positions matching TRBD1. This CDR3 contains 14 residues. CDR1 and CDR2 from the germline V gene are KGHSH and LQKENI. V dropped 3 bases and J dropped 5; count of bases not matched to a gene: 5. As DNA, the CDR3 is TGTGCCAGCTCACCGTCTGACAGGGGTTATGGCTACACCTTC. This gives the protein CASSPSDRGYGYTF.